This section outlines one TCR beta chain sequence together with its context. Its specificity is unknown. These data are taken from a study of chemoradiotherapy in HPV16-positive cancers. As for the study in general: Candidate HPV-specific clones and shared TCR motifs came from a couple of HPV16-positive patients. Study outcomes and limitations: The functional HPV-specific definition rests on just two HPV16-positive patients. Better recurrence-free survival went with HPV-responsive T-cell expansion in HPV16-positive patients.

TCRdb keeps only in-frame clones here, not all; method: immunoSEQ multiplex PCR. The sample includes roughly 17,000 clones, 85% to 95% seen only once; the top ten take roughly an eighth. This sequence originates from a human donor with HPV-associated anogenital cancer. Sample: blood, taken from a patient who underwent chemoradiotherapy.

For the CDR3, the DNA is TGTGCCAGTAGTTTTCAGGGACTGGTCACTGAAGCTTTCTTT. It is translated as CASSFQGLVTEAFF. The chain combines TRBV19 with TRBJ1-1, with a weak D call TRBD1 (5 bases). The CDR3 sequence is 14 residues long. Trimming left V 5 bases short and J 4 bases short, with 14 bases between. Germline V CDR1 and CDR2: LNHDA, SQIVND (reference sequence).